A selection of T cell receptor beta chains follows, all from one sample in a study of shared clonotypes between healthy human individuals. Some clones are missing from TCRdb's copy, which holds only in-frame ones; the method was immunoSEQ multiplex PCR. The table lists roughly 1.4 million clones, 98% of them singletons. The sequenced material came from naive CD4+ T cells sorted from blood. The receptors were sampled from a man younger than 45 in good health. CDR3s include the opening cysteine and the closing phenylalanine or tryptophan. A D gene is named only where the DNA matches it firmly. Clone size, where shown, is once, few, many, or a class for clones that have expanded.

D gene: -
J gene: TRBJ2-3
V gene: TRBV18
clone size: -
CDR3 protein: CASSPLVEMVSTDTQYF
CDR3 DNA: TGTGCCAGCTCACCACTCGTCGAAATGGTCAGCACAGATACGCAGTATTTT

D gene: TRBD1
J gene: TRBJ2-7
V gene: TRBV7-8
clone size: -
CDR3 protein: CASSLLGTGVSYEQYF
CDR3 DNA: TGTGCCAGCAGCCTCCTCGGGACAGGGGTCTCCTACGAGCAGTACTTC

D gene: -
J gene: TRBJ2-7
V gene: TRBV10-3
clone size: -
CDR3 protein: CAISSPPGGPEQYF
CDR3 DNA: TGTGCCATCAGTTCCCCCCCCGGGGGACCCGAGCAGTACTTC

D gene: TRBD1
J gene: TRBJ1-4
V gene: TRBV5-8
clone size: -
CDR3 protein: CASSRRGQQNEKLFF
CDR3 DNA: TGTGCCAGCAGCCGCCGGGGACAGCAGAATGAAAAACTGTTTTTT

D gene: -
J gene: TRBJ2-5
V gene: TRBV29-1
clone size: once
CDR3 protein: CSTSVRGRQETQYF
CDR3 DNA: TGCAGCACATCCGTCAGGGGACGCCAAGAGACCCAGTACTTC

D gene: TRBD2
J gene: TRBJ2-7
V gene: TRBV5-1
clone size: -
CDR3 protein: CASSFAGGGYEQYF
CDR3 DNA: TGCGCCAGCAGCTTCGCGGGAGGGGGATACGAGCAGTACTTC

D gene: TRBD1
J gene: TRBJ1-2
V gene: TRBV18
clone size: once
CDR3 protein: CASSPTGAYGYTF
CDR3 DNA: TGTGCCAGCTCACCCACAGGGGCCTATGGCTACACCTTC

D gene: -
J gene: TRBJ1-2
V gene: TRBV11-3
clone size: -
CDR3 protein: CASSFGVLSPWANYGYTF
CDR3 DNA: TGTGCCAGCAGCTTTGGGGTCCTTTCGCCCTGGGCTAACTATGGCTACACCTTC

D gene: TRBD2
J gene: TRBJ2-3
V gene: TRBV9
clone size: -
CDR3 protein: CASSQSGRSTDTQYF
CDR3 DNA: TGTGCCAGCAGCCAAAGCGGGAGAAGCACAGATACGCAGTATTTT

D gene: -
J gene: TRBJ1-2
V gene: TRBV18
clone size: -
CDR3 protein: CASSPQGTFYGYTF
CDR3 DNA: TGTGCCAGCTCACCACAGGGTACCTTCTATGGCTACACCTTC

D gene: -
J gene: TRBJ1-1
V gene: TRBV28
clone size: once
CDR3 protein: CASNRPRNTEAFF
CDR3 DNA: TGTGCCAGCAATCGTCCACGGAACACTGAAGCTTTCTTT

D gene: -
J gene: TRBJ2-3
V gene: TRBV6-7
clone size: -
CDR3 protein: CASSYSTPRVSGPSTDTQYF
CDR3 DNA: TGTGCCAGCAGTTACTCGACTCCCAGGGTTAGCGGACCTAGCACAGATACGCAGTATTTT

D gene: TRBD2
J gene: TRBJ2-1
V gene: TRBV2
clone size: -
CDR3 protein: CASSSGRAPYNEQFF
CDR3 DNA: TGTGCCAGCAGCTCCGGGAGGGCCCCCTACAATGAGCAGTTCTTC

D gene: TRBD1
J gene: TRBJ2-1
V gene: TRBV9
clone size: -
CDR3 protein: CASSVTGQGANYNEQFF
CDR3 DNA: TGTGCCAGCAGCGTAACGGGACAGGGGGCGAACTACAATGAGCAGTTCTTC

D gene: -
J gene: TRBJ1-5
V gene: TRBV28
clone size: -
CDR3 protein: CASSPYSNQPQHF
CDR3 DNA: TGTGCCAGCAGTCCATATAGCAATCAGCCCCAGCATTTT

D gene: -
J gene: TRBJ2-7
V gene: TRBV11-3
clone size: -
CDR3 protein: CASSPRAGEVYEQYF
CDR3 DNA: TGTGCCAGCAGCCCTCGGGCAGGGGAAGTTTACGAGCAGTACTTC

D gene: -
J gene: TRBJ1-2
V gene: TRBV2
clone size: -
CDR3 protein: CASSAIGAGGAGYTF
CDR3 DNA: TGTGCCAGCAGTGCGATCGGGGCTGGAGGGGCTGGCTACACCTTC

D gene: -
J gene: TRBJ2-5
V gene: TRBV14
clone size: -
CDR3 protein: CASSQVNQETQYF
CDR3 DNA: TGTGCCAGCAGCCAAGTTAACCAAGAGACCCAGTACTTC

D gene: -
J gene: TRBJ1-1
V gene: TRBV29-1
clone size: -
CDR3 protein: CSVEENTEAFF
CDR3 DNA: TGCAGCGTTGAGGAGAACACTGAAGCTTTCTTT

D gene: -
J gene: TRBJ2-1
V gene: TRBV5-8
clone size: once
CDR3 protein: CASSLGTGRPNYNEQFF
CDR3 DNA: TGTGCCAGCAGCTTGGGTACAGGCAGACCTAATTACAATGAGCAGTTCTTC

D gene: TRBD1
J gene: TRBJ1-5
V gene: TRBV18
clone size: once
CDR3 protein: CASSPGGGNQPQHF
CDR3 DNA: TGTGCCAGCTCTCCAGGGGGTGGCAATCAGCCCCAGCATTTT

D gene: -
J gene: TRBJ1-1
V gene: TRBV9
clone size: -
CDR3 protein: CASSVAGYTEAFF
CDR3 DNA: TGTGCCAGCAGCGTAGCTGGGTACACTGAAGCTTTCTTT

D gene: -
J gene: TRBJ2-5
V gene: TRBV2
clone size: once
CDR3 protein: CASRGPGTREAQYF
CDR3 DNA: TGTGCCAGCAGGGGACCAGGTACGCGAGAGGCCCAGTACTTC

D gene: TRBD2
J gene: TRBJ2-3
V gene: TRBV11-2
clone size: -
CDR3 protein: CASSLSSGIADTQYF
CDR3 DNA: TGTGCCAGCAGCTTGTCTAGCGGGATCGCAGATACGCAGTATTTT

D gene: -
J gene: TRBJ1-3
V gene: TRBV6-1
clone size: -
CDR3 protein: CASSSGQSSGNTIYF
CDR3 DNA: TGTGCCAGCAGCTCTGGACAGTCCTCTGGAAACACCATATATTTT

D gene: TRBD2
J gene: TRBJ2-1
V gene: TRBV9
clone size: -
CDR3 protein: CASRSPGTSGSPAYNEQFF
CDR3 DNA: TGTGCCAGCAGGTCCCCCGGGACTAGCGGGTCCCCGGCCTACAATGAGCAGTTCTTC

D gene: -
J gene: TRBJ1-1
V gene: TRBV5-1
clone size: -
CDR3 protein: CASSITRSTEAFF
CDR3 DNA: TGCGCCAGCAGCATTACAAGAAGCACTGAAGCTTTCTTT

D gene: TRBD2
J gene: TRBJ2-3
V gene: TRBV27
clone size: -
CDR3 protein: CASSFSGRADTQYF
CDR3 DNA: TGTGCCAGCAGTTTCAGCGGGAGGGCAGATACGCAGTATTTT

D gene: TRBD1
J gene: TRBJ2-4
V gene: TRBV9
clone size: -
CDR3 protein: CASSPGQEAKNIQYF
CDR3 DNA: TGTGCCAGCAGCCCCGGACAGGAAGCCAAAAACATTCAGTACTTC

D gene: -
J gene: TRBJ2-4
V gene: TRBV5-6
clone size: -
CDR3 protein: CASSSRREAATDIQYF
CDR3 DNA: TGTGCCAGCAGCTCCCGCAGGGAGGCCGCCACGGACATTCAGTACTTC

D gene: -
J gene: TRBJ2-7
V gene: TRBV2
clone size: -
CDR3 protein: CASSGRGGVSYEQYF
CDR3 DNA: TGTGCCAGCAGTGGTAGGGGGGGAGTCTCCTACGAGCAGTACTTC

D gene: -
J gene: TRBJ2-7
V gene: TRBV19
clone size: once
CDR3 protein: CASSISLPQDEQYF
CDR3 DNA: TGTGCCAGTAGTATTTCCCTACCCCAAGACGAGCAGTACTTC

D gene: TRBD1
J gene: TRBJ1-2
V gene: TRBV6-4
clone size: -
CDR3 protein: CASSDDQTGGLYGYTF
CDR3 DNA: TGTGCCAGCAGTGATGACCAGACAGGGGGACTCTATGGCTACACCTTC

D gene: -
J gene: TRBJ2-3
V gene: TRBV7-2
clone size: -
CDR3 protein: CASSYRAEGADTQYF
CDR3 DNA: TGTGCCAGCAGCTATAGGGCAGAGGGAGCAGATACGCAGTATTTT

D gene: -
J gene: TRBJ2-7
V gene: TRBV29-1
clone size: once
CDR3 protein: CSVEAMAGGGYEQYF
CDR3 DNA: TGCAGCGTTGAAGCGATGGCAGGGGGGGGTTACGAGCAGTACTTC

D gene: -
J gene: TRBJ1-3
V gene: TRBV9
clone size: -
CDR3 protein: CASSDGGHPGNTIYF
CDR3 DNA: TGTGCCAGCAGCGATGGGGGGCACCCTGGAAACACCATATATTTT

D gene: TRBD1
J gene: TRBJ1-1
V gene: TRBV28
clone size: -
CDR3 protein: CASSLLTSSGTDTEAFF
CDR3 DNA: TGTGCCAGCAGTCTCCTTACCTCTTCCGGGACAGACACTGAAGCTTTCTTT